The rows below give T cell receptor beta chains drawn from one sample of a study of T cells in Graves' hyperthyroidism and ophthalmopathy. TCRdb independently ran MiXCR on the multiplex PCR reads; one entry per CDR3 protein. The sample has a few hundred thousand distinct CDR3 sequences; 14% are singletons. Material for sequencing was blood. All receptors come from a middle-aged woman with Graves' hyperthyroidism. CDR3s include the opening cysteine and the closing phenylalanine or tryptophan. A D gene is named only where the DNA matches it firmly. For some rows the clone size is stated as once, few or many, or as a class when expanded; others skip it.

J gene: TRBJ1-2
V gene: TRBV27
D gene: -
clone size: many
CDR3 DNA: TGTGCCAGCAGTTTACTCGCAGGAACCGTAGCTAACTATGGCTACACCTTC
CDR3 protein: CASSLLAGTVANYGYTF

J gene: TRBJ2-5
V gene: TRBV2
D gene: TRBD1
clone size: many
CDR3 DNA: TGTGCCAGCAGCGAAGGGGGACAGGGGGCTGGTGAGACCCAGTACTTC
CDR3 protein: CASSEGGQGAGETQYF

J gene: TRBJ1-2
V gene: TRBV6-2/TRBV6-3
D gene: TRBD1
clone size: many
CDR3 DNA: TGTGCCAGCCTCCGAACCGGGACAGGGGAAGGCTACACCTTC
CDR3 protein: CASLRTGTGEGYTF

J gene: TRBJ1-1
V gene: TRBV6-2/TRBV6-3
D gene: -
clone size: many
CDR3 DNA: TGTGCCACCCTTCCCCTTTACGGAGAGTGGACTGAAGCTTTCTTT
CDR3 protein: CATLPLYGEWTEAFF

J gene: TRBJ1-4
V gene: TRBV5-6
D gene: -
clone size: -
CDR3 DNA: TGTGCCAGCAGTACAACAGGCGAGTGGGAAAAACTGTTTTTT
CDR3 protein: CASSTTGEWEKLFF

J gene: TRBJ1-1
V gene: TRBV7-8
D gene: TRBD1
clone size: many
CDR3 DNA: TGTGCCAGCAGCTTTTCAGGGGGGGCTGAAGCTTTCTTT
CDR3 protein: CASSFSGGAEAFF

J gene: TRBJ2-3
V gene: TRBV5-1
D gene: TRBD2
clone size: -
CDR3 DNA: TGCGCCAGCAGCTTGGCCGGCGGGAGGGCCGGGGATACGCAGTATTTT
CDR3 protein: CASSLAGGRAGDTQYF

J gene: TRBJ1-2
V gene: TRBV6-5
D gene: TRBD1
clone size: many
CDR3 DNA: TGTGCCAGCAGTTACTCGACAGGAACAGGGGACTATGGCTACACCTTC
CDR3 protein: CASSYSTGTGDYGYTF

J gene: TRBJ1-2
V gene: TRBV5-1
D gene: TRBD1
clone size: many
CDR3 DNA: TGCGCCAGCAGCTTGGGTGGACAGGGCCTTTATGGCTACACCTTC
CDR3 protein: CASSLGGQGLYGYTF

J gene: TRBJ2-2
V gene: TRBV6-1
D gene: -
clone size: many
CDR3 DNA: TGTGCCAGCAGTTACCAGGCAGGGGGGAAGAACACCGGGGAGCTGTTTTTT
CDR3 protein: CASSYQAGGKNTGELFF

J gene: TRBJ2-2
V gene: TRBV19
D gene: TRBD2
clone size: few
CDR3 DNA: TGTGCAACCAGCGGGGAGGGAAGCACCGGGGAGCTGTTTTTT
CDR3 protein: CATSGEGSTGELFF

J gene: TRBJ2-4
V gene: TRBV5-1
D gene: -
clone size: many
CDR3 DNA: TGCGCCAGCAGCTCCCAAAACATTCAGTACTTC
CDR3 protein: CASSSQNIQYF

J gene: TRBJ1-4
V gene: TRBV12-3/TRBV12-4
D gene: -
clone size: many
CDR3 DNA: TGTGCCAGCAGTTTAGCGCCGGGGTCGCGTGATGAAAAACTGTTTTTT
CDR3 protein: CASSLAPGSRDEKLFF

J gene: TRBJ1-1
V gene: TRBV29-1
D gene: -
clone size: many
CDR3 DNA: TGCAGCGTTCGGACGGAGAGTATGAACACTGAAGCTTTCTTT
CDR3 protein: CSVRTESMNTEAFF

J gene: TRBJ2-7
V gene: TRBV12-3/TRBV12-4
D gene: -
clone size: -
CDR3 DNA: TGTACCAGCAGTCCCGACGGTAGCTCCTACGAGCAGTACTTC
CDR3 protein: CTSSPDGSSYEQYF

J gene: TRBJ2-5
V gene: TRBV5-1
D gene: TRBD2
clone size: -
CDR3 DNA: TGCGCCAGCAGCTGGCGGGGGGTTCAGGAGACCCAGTACTTC
CDR3 protein: CASSWRGVQETQYF

J gene: TRBJ1-1
V gene: TRBV27
D gene: TRBD1
clone size: -
CDR3 DNA: TGTGCCAGCAGTCCACGGACAGGGAACCCTGAAGCTTTCTTT
CDR3 protein: CASSPRTGNPEAFF

J gene: TRBJ2-7
V gene: TRBV28
D gene: TRBD1
clone size: many
CDR3 DNA: TGTGCCAGCAGCCCCGGACAGGCAACCTACGAGCAGTACTTC
CDR3 protein: CASSPGQATYEQYF

J gene: TRBJ2-5
V gene: TRBV20-1
D gene: TRBD2
clone size: -
CDR3 DNA: TGCAGTGCTAGAGATTGGGCTAGCGGTTGGGAGACCCAGTACTTC
CDR3 protein: CSARDWASGWETQYF

J gene: TRBJ1-6
V gene: TRBV5-1
D gene: TRBD1
clone size: few
CDR3 DNA: TGCGCCAGCAGCTTGGAACCGACGGTGACAGGGGGAAATTCACCCCTCCACTTT
CDR3 protein: CASSLEPTVTGGNSPLHF

J gene: TRBJ2-5
V gene: TRBV7-9
D gene: TRBD2
clone size: many
CDR3 DNA: TGTGCCAGCAGTTTAGCGGGAGGGCAAGAGACCCAGTACTTC
CDR3 protein: CASSLAGGQETQYF

J gene: TRBJ2-5
V gene: TRBV20-1
D gene: TRBD1
clone size: few
CDR3 DNA: TGCAGTGCTAGGCGGGATTGGGACAGGGCCCTAGAGACCCAGTACTTC
CDR3 protein: CSARRDWDRALETQYF

J gene: TRBJ2-7
V gene: TRBV7-2
D gene: -
clone size: -
CDR3 DNA: TGTGCCAGCAGCTCAACTTTGACAGGCCACGAGCAGTACTTC
CDR3 protein: CASSSTLTGHEQYF

J gene: TRBJ2-2
V gene: TRBV24-1
D gene: TRBD1
clone size: -
CDR3 DNA: TGTGCCACCAGTGATCCCGACCCGGGACAGGGGTCCGGGGAGCTGTTTTTT
CDR3 protein: CATSDPDPGQGSGELFF

J gene: TRBJ2-5
V gene: TRBV28
D gene: TRBD1
clone size: many
CDR3 DNA: TGTGCCAGCAGTTTTTCTGATAGGGGGCCTTACCAAGAGACCCAGTACTTC
CDR3 protein: CASSFSDRGPYQETQYF

J gene: TRBJ1-4
V gene: TRBV5-1
D gene: -
clone size: -
CDR3 DNA: TGCGCCAGCAGCCGGGGAGCTACAGGGACTAATGAAAAACTGTTTTTT
CDR3 protein: CASSRGATGTNEKLFF